Presented here are 14 T cell receptor beta chains from one specimen sequenced in a study of blood T cell repertoires in COVID-19. Generated by immunoSEQ multiplex PCR, the TCRdb table keeps only in-frame clones and is missing some. The table shows under 250,000 clones, with about 76% occurring only once. Material: peripheral blood. The origin of the receptors is a woman in her 40s with COVID-19, enrolled during active disease.

CDR3 sequence (DNA): TGTGCCAGCAGCTTGACAGGGGATAGTGAGCAGTTCTTC. Amino acid sequence: CASSLTGDSEQFF. V and J are TRBV25-1 and TRBJ2-1; 8 positions match TRBD1. This CDR3 has 13 amino acids. V dropped 6 bases and J dropped 9; count of bases not matched to a gene: 7. Germline CDR1 and CDR2: MGHDK and SYGVNS.

V usage is TRBV18 and J usage is TRBJ1-2, with a tentative D call TRBD1 (6 bases). This CDR3 region has 13 residues. Germline CDR1 is KGHSH and CDR2 is LQKENI. V lost 2 bases, J lost 9 bases, and 13 bases lay in between. CDR3 sequence (DNA): TGTGCCAGCTCACCATCACAGGGTGAAAGCTACACCTTC. This sequence encodes CASSPSQGESYTF.

The sample holds many counts of this clone. The gene calls are TRBV6-2 or TRBV6-3 and TRBJ1-2; 9 positions match TRBD1. V dropped 5 bases and J dropped 7; count of bases not matched to a gene: 14. The CDR3 loop spans 16 amino acids. CDR1 is MNHEY and CDR2 is SVGEGT in the germline V gene. The CDR3 sequence: CASSVQGARISSGYTF. CDR3 coding DNA: TGTGCCAGCAGTGTACAGGGGGCGAGGATTTCGTCTGGCTACACCTTC.

The chain has TRBV4-2 and TRBJ2-3; 10 positions agree with TRBD2. The V gene end was trimmed by 1 base and the J gene end by 0 bases; junction bases not matched to a gene: 7. Germline loops: CDR1 LGHNA, CDR2 YNFKEQ. The CDR3 is made up of 18 amino acids. In DNA form, the CDR3 reads TGTGCCAGCAGCCAAGGACTAGCGGGTGGCCCTAGCACAGATACGCAGTATTTT. This translates into CASSQGLAGGPSTDTQYF.

This clone has only a few counts. The chain couples TRBV4-1 to TRBJ2-7; a weak D match, TRBD2 (6 bases). Trimming shortened V by 1 base and J by 4 bases, and 11 bases separated the two germline ends. The CDR3 runs to 14 residues. Germline assignment: CDR1 MGHRA and CDR2 YSYEKL. The CDR3 sequence is CASSQGDSLYEQYF. CDR3 bases: TGCGCCAGCAGCCAAGGGGACTCCCTATACGAGCAGTACTTC.

The rearrangement uses TRBV5-1 and TRBJ1-1; D remains unclear. Germline V CDR1 and CDR2: SGHRS, YFSETQ. The CDR3 is 13 residues long. Between the trimmed V and J ends, which lost 2 bases and 5 bases, there was a span of 10 bases. The CDR3 region has the DNA TGCGCCAGCAGCTTTACCACAGAGACTGAAGCTTTCTTT. Protein sequence: CASSFTTETEAFF.

The chain joins TRBV27 to TRBJ1-2; no definite D call. V lost 10 bases, J lost 0 bases, and 18 bases lay in between. This CDR3 spans 15 amino acids. Germline loops: CDR1 MNHEY, CDR2 SMNVEV (reference sequence). As DNA, the CDR3 is TGTGCCACCTTACCATCCCTAAAAGCTAACTATGGCTACACCTTC. This encodes CATLPSLKANYGYTF.

This clone appeared a few times. V and J are TRBV12-3 or TRBV12-4 and TRBJ1-2; 7 nucleotides match TRBD1. The V gene end was trimmed by 7 bases and the J gene end by 5 bases; junction bases not matched to a gene: 7. The CDR3 spans 13 residues. Here the CDR3 reads CASTMTGWYGYTF. For the CDR3, the DNA is TGTGCCAGCACCATGACAGGGTGGTATGGCTACACCTTC.

The CDR3 loop reads CASSNNRGNEQYF. The CDR3 DNA sequence: TGTGCCAGTAGTAACAACAGGGGAAACGAGCAGTACTTC. The J gene is TRBJ2-7, the V gene TRBV19, with 7 positions matching TRBD1. The CDR3 has 13 residues. Germline lookup yields CDR1 LNHDA and CDR2 SQIVND (reference sequence). V trimming: 4 bases; J trimming: 5 bases; junction bases outside the gene matches: 5.

The rearrangement uses TRBV19 and TRBJ1-2; TRBD1 agrees at 9 bases. V trimming: 5 bases; J trimming: 7 bases; junction bases outside the gene matches: 8. The CDR3 length is 14 residues. From germline, CDR1 is LNHDA and CDR2 SQIVND (reference sequence). This chain's CDR3 is CASSVTGQGSGYTF. The CDR3 DNA sequence: TGTGCCAGTAGTGTTACGGGACAGGGCAGTGGCTACACCTTC.

The rearrangement links TRBV5-4 to TRBJ2-2; TRBD1 might be the D (6 bases). Germline CDR1 is SGHNT and CDR2 is YYREEE (reference sequence). The CDR3 runs to 15 residues. V lost 2 bases to trimming and J lost 3 bases, with 11 bases between them. DNA for the CDR3: TGTGCCAGCAGCTTATTTTCAGGGGACACCGGGGAGCTGTTTTTT. It specifies CASSLFSGDTGELFF.

The chain combines TRBV10-3 with TRBJ2-7; 12 bases agree with TRBD2. CDR1 ENHRY and CDR2 SYGVKD come from the germline V gene. The CDR3 sequence is 13 residues long. The J segment lost 5 bases and the V segment lost 10 bases, leaving 6 bases of the junction unmatched. Written as DNA, the CDR3 is TGTGCCACCCGACTAGCGGGAGAGGACGAGCAGTACTTC. Protein product: CATRLAGEDEQYF.

The chain has TRBV7-8 and TRBJ1-1; TRBD1 agrees at 7 bases. CDR1 and CDR2 from the germline V gene are SGHVS and FQNEAQ. There are 14 residues in the CDR3. After removal of 5 bases from V and 1 base from J, the junction contained 4 bases not matched to a gene. The CDR3 DNA is TGTGCCAGCAGCCAGGGGGGGACGAACACTGAAGCTTTCTTT. As protein: CASSQGGTNTEAFF.

The chain couples TRBV5-5 to TRBJ1-2; 11 bases map to TRBD1. Germline V lookup: CDR1 SGHKS, CDR2 YYEKEE (reference sequence). The V and J ends lost 3 bases and 2 bases, in that order; junction bases with no gene match: 3. This CDR3 region has 15 residues. CDR3 amino acids: CASSYGQGANYGYTF. CDR3 nucleotide sequence: TGTGCCAGCAGCTACGGACAGGGGGCGAACTATGGCTACACCTTC. Full variable domain (rest looked up from reference TRBV5-5 and TRBJ1-2): DAGVTQSPTHLIKTRGQQVTLRCSPISGHKSVSWYQQVLGQGPQFIFQYYEKEERGRGNFPDRFSARQFPNYSSELNVNALLLGDSALYLCASSYGQGANYGYTFGSGTRLTVV.